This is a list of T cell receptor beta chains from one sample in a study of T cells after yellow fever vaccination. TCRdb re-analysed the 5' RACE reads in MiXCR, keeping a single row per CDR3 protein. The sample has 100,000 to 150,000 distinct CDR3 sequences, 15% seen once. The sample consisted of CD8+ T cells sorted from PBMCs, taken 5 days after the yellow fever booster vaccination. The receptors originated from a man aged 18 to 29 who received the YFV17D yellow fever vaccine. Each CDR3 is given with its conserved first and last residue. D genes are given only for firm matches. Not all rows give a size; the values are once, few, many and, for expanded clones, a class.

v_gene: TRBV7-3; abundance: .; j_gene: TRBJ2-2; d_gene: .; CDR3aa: CASSLEGPGTGELFF; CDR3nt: TGTGCCAGCAGCTTAGAAGGACCCGGCACCGGGGAGCTGTTTTTT
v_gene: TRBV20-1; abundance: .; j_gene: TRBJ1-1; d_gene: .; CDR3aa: CSASWRADSGTEAFF; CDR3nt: TGCAGTGCTAGTTGGAGGGCGGATTCGGGTACTGAAGCTTTCTTT
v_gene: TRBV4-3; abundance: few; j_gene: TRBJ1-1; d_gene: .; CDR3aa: CASSQAQGGTEAFF; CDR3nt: TGCGCCAGCAGCCAAGCACAGGGCGGCACTGAAGCTTTCTTT
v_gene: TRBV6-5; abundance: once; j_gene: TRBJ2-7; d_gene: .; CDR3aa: CASSWGSEQYF; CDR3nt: TGTGCCAGCAGTTGGGGAAGCGAGCAGTACTTC
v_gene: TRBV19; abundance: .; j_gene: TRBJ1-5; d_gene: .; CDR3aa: CASKRGNSNQPQHF; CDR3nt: TGTGCCAGTAAGAGAGGTAACAGCAATCAGCCCCAGCATTTT
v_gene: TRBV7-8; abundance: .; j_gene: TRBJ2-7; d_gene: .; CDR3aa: CASSFTRPQSLYEQYF; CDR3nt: TGTGCCAGCAGCTTCACCCGGCCTCAATCCCTCTACGAGCAGTACTTC
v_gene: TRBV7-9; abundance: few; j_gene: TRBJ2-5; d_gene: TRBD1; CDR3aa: CASFWDRGQETQYF; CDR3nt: TGTGCCAGCTTTTGGGACAGGGGGCAAGAGACCCAGTACTTC
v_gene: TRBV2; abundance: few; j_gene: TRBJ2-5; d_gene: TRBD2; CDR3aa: CASISSGAHQETQYF; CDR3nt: TGTGCCAGCATATCTAGCGGGGCCCACCAAGAGACCCAGTACTTC
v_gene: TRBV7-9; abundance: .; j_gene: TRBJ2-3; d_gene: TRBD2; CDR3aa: CASSGRGGPDTQYF; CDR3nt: TGTGCCAGCAGCGGTCGGGGGGGCCCAGATACGCAGTATTTT
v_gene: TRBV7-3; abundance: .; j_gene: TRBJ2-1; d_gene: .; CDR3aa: CASSSPPGNEQFF; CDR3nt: TGTGCCAGCAGCTCGCCTCCCGGCAATGAGCAGTTCTTC
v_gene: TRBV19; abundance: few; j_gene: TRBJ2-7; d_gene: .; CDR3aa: CASSLVGARNEQYF; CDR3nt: TGTGCCAGTAGCCTGGTGGGGGCAAGGAACGAGCAGTACTTC
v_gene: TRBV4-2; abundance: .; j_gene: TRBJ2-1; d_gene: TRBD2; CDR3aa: CASSQELADYNEQFF; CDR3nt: TGTGCCAGCAGCCAAGAACTAGCGGATTACAATGAGCAGTTCTTC
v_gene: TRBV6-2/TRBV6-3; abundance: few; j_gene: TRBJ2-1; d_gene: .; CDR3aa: CASRSQEQFF; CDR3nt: TGTGCCAGCAGGTCCCAAGAGCAGTTCTTC
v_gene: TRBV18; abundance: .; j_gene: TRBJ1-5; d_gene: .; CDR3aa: CASSLSGARDNQPQHF; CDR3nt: TGTGCCAGCTCACTTTCAGGGGCGCGGGACAATCAGCCCCAGCATTTT
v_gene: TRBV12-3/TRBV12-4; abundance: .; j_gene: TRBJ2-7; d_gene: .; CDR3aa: CASSPPSGSGPYEQYF; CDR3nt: TGTGCCAGCAGCCCTCCCTCGGGTAGCGGACCCTACGAGCAGTACTTC
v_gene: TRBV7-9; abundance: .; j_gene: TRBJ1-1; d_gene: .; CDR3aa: CASRYPSGDEAFF; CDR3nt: TGTGCCAGCAGGTACCCATCGGGGGATGAAGCTTTCTTT
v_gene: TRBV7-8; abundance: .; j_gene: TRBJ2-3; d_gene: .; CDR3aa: CASSGPGGTQYF; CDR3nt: TGTGCCAGCAGTGGCCCCGGAGGTACGCAGTATTTT
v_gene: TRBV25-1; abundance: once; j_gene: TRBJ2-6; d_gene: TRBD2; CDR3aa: CASSEYGRAGANVLTF; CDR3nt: TGTGCCAGCAGTGAATATGGGAGGGCTGGGGCCAACGTCCTGACTTTC
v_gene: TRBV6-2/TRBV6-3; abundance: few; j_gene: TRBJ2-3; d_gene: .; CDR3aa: CASSFLRDTQYF; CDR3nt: TGTGCCAGCAGCTTCTTACGAGATACGCAGTATTTT
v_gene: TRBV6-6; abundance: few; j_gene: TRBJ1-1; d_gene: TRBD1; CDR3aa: CASSYSIVGQDTEAFF; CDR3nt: TGTGCCAGCAGTTACTCAATCGTGGGACAGGACACTGAAGCTTTCTTT
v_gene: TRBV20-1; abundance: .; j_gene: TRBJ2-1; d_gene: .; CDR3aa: CSAMSGVSYNEQFF; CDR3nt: TGCAGTGCTATGTCAGGGGTGTCCTACAATGAGCAGTTCTTC
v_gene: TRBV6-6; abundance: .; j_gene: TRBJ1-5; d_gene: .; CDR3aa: CASSLSGTSRNQPQHF; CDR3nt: TGTGCCAGCAGTTTATCCGGGACGTCTCGCAATCAGCCCCAGCATTTT
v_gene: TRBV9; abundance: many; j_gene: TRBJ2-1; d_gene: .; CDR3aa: CASSPQDSSYNEQFF; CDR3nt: TGTGCCAGCAGCCCCCAAGACAGCTCCTACAATGAGCAGTTCTTC
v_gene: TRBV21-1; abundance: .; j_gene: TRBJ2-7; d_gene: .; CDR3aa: CASSKRDRDEQYF; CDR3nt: TGTGCCAGCAGCAAGAGGGACAGGGACGAGCAGTACTTC
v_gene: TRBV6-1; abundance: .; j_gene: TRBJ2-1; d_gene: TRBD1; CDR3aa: CASSEPRDRAYNEQFF; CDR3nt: TGTGCCAGCAGTGAGCCCCGGGACAGGGCTTACAATGAGCAGTTCTTC
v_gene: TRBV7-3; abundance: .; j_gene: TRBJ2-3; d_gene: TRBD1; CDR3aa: CASSWTGAMTDTQYF; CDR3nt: TGTGCCAGCAGCTGGACAGGGGCTATGACAGATACGCAGTATTTT
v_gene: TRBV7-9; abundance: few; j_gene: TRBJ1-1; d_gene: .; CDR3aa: CASSSRRSNMNTEAFF; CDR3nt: TGTGCCAGCAGCTCACGACGGAGCAACATGAACACTGAAGCTTTCTTT
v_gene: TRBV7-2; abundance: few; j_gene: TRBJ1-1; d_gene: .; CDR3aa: CASSPHAEAFF; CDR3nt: TGTGCCAGCAGCCCTCACGCTGAAGCTTTCTTT
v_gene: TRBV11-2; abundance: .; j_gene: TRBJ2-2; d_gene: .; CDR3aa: CASSPSRGAANTGELFF; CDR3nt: TGTGCCAGCAGCCCCAGTAGGGGGGCGGCGAACACCGGGGAGCTGTTTTTT
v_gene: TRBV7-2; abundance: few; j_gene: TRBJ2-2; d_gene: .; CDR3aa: CASIKRLPGELFF; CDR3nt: TGTGCCAGCATTAAACGGCTTCCCGGGGAGCTGTTTTTT
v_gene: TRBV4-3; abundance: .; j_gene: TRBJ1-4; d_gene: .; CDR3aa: CASSLDGATNEKLFF; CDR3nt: TGCGCCAGCAGCCTAGACGGTGCAACTAATGAAAAACTGTTTTTT
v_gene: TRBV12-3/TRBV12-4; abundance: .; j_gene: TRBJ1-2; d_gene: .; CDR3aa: CASQVGGVGYTF; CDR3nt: TGTGCCAGCCAGGTCGGTGGGGTTGGCTACACCTTC
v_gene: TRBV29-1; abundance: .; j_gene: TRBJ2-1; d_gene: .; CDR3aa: CSVEQAPYNEQFF; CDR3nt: TGCAGCGTTGAACAGGCTCCCTACAATGAGCAGTTCTTC
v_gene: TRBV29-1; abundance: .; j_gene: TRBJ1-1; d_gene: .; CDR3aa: CSVEVPGSGTEAFF; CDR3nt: TGCAGCGTTGAAGTTCCGGGGAGCGGGACTGAAGCTTTCTTT
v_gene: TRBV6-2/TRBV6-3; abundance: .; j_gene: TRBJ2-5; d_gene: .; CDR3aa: CASRPTGAAETQYF; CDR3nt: TGTGCCAGCAGACCTACGGGCGCGGCGGAGACCCAGTACTTC
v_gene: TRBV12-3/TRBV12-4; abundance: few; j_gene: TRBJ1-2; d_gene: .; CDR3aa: CASTPGDYGYTF; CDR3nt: TGTGCCAGCACTCCCGGTGACTATGGCTACACCTTC
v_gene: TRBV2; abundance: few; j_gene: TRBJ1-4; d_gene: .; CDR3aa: CASNPQLGRRLPTNEKLFF; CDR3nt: TGTGCCAGCAATCCCCAGCTAGGGCGGCGCCTACCTACTAATGAAAAACTGTTTTTT
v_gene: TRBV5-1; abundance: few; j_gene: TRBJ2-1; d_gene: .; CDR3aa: CASESSISGTPENEQFF; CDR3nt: TGCGCCAGCGAATCATCGATTTCCGGGACACCAGAAAATGAGCAGTTCTTC
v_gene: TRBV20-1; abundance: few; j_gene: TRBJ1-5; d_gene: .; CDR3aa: CSAGPGNQPQHF; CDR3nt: TGCAGTGCTGGGCCAGGGAATCAGCCCCAGCATTTT
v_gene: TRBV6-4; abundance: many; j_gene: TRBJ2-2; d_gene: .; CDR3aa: CASSEKGGGGELFF; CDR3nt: TGTGCCAGCAGTGAGAAGGGAGGTGGCGGGGAGCTGTTTTTT
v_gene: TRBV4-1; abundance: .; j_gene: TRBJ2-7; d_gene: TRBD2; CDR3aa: CASSQGLTSGGSEQYF; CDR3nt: TGCGCCAGCAGCCAAGGCCTGACTAGCGGGGGGAGTGAGCAGTACTTC
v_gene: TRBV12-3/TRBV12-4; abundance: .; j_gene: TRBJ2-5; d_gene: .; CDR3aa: CASSSTGPGETQYF; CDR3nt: TGTGCCAGCAGCTCGACAGGACCCGGGGAGACCCAGTACTTC
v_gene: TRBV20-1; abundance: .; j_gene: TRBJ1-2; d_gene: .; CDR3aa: CSAYHRVGYTF; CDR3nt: TGCAGTGCCTACCACCGCGTCGGCTACACCTTC
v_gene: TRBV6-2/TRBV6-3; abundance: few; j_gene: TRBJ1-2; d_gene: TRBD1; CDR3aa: CASSSGTGGYGYTF; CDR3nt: TGTGCCAGCAGTTCCGGGACAGGGGGCTATGGCTACACCTTC
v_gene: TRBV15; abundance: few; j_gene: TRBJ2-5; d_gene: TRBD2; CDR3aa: CATSRDGGDETQYF; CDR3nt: TGTGCCACCAGCAGAGACGGGGGGGATGAGACCCAGTACTTC
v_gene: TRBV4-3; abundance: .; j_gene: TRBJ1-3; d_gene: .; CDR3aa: CASSLRWGFSGNTIYF; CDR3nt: TGCGCCAGCAGCCTCCGTTGGGGTTTCTCTGGAAACACCATATATTTT
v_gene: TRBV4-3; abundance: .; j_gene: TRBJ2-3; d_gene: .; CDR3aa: CASSQDGASTDTQYF; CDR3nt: TGCGCCAGCAGCCAAGATGGGGCTAGCACAGATACGCAGTATTTT
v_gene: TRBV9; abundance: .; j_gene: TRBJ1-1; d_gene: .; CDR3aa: CASSVAGVNTEAFF; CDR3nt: TGTGCCAGCAGCGTAGCCGGGGTGAACACTGAAGCTTTCTTT
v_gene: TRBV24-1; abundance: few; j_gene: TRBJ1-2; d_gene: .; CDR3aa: CATSEDGNYGYTF; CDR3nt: TGTGCCACCAGTGAGGACGGGAACTATGGCTACACCTTC
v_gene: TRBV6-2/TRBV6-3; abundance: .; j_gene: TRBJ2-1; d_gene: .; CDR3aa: CASSWFGGGPSHEQFF; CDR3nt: TGTGCCAGCAGTTGGTTCGGAGGGGGTCCCTCCCATGAGCAGTTCTTC